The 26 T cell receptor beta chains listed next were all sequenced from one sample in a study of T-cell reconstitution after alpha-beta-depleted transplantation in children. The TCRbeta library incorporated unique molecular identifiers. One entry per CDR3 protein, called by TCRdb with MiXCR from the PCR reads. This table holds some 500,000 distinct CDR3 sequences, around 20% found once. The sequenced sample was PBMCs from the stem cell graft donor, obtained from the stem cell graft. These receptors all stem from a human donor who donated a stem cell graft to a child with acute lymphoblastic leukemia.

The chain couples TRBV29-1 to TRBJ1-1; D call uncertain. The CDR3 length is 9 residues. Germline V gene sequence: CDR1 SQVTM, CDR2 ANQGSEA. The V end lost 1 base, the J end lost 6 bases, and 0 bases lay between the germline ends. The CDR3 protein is CSVEAEAFF. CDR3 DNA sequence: TGCAGCGTTGAAGCTGAAGCTTTCTTT.

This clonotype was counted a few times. CDR3 bases: TGCGCCAGCAGCTTGGCCCGAGGGTACGGGGCTTTCTTT. It yields the protein CASSLARGYGAFF. The rearrangement links TRBV5-1 to TRBJ1-1; no firm D call. Germline V gene data show CDR1 as SGHRS and CDR2 as YFSETQ. This CDR3 comprises 13 residues. V was trimmed by 0 bases and J by 11 bases, leaving 14 bases between them.

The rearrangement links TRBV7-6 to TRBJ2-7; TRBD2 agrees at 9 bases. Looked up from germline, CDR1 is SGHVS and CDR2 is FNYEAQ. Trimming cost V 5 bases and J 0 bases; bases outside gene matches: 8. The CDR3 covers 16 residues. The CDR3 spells CASSTSGREGSYEQYF. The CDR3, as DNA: TGTGCCAGCAGCACTAGCGGGCGGGAGGGCTCCTACGAGCAGTACTTC.

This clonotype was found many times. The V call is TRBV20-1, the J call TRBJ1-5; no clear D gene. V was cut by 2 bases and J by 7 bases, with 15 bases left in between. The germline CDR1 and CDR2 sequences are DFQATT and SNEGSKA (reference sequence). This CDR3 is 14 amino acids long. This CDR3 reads CSARTGVEVQPQHF. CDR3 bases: TGCAGTGCTAGAACCGGGGTCGAAGTGCAGCCCCAGCATTTT.

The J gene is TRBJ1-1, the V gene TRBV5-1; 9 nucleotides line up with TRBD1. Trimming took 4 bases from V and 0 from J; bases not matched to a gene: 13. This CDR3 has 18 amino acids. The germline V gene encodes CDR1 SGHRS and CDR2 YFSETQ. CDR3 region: CASSVPGTGNYMNTEAFF. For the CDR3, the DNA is TGCGCCAGCAGCGTACCCGGGACAGGGAATTACATGAACACTGAAGCTTTCTTT.

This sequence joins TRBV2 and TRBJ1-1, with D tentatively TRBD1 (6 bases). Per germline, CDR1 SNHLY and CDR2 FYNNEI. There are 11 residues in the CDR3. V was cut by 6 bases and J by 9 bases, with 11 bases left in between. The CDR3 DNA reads TGTGCCAGCAGACCAGGGGTCCAAGCTTTCTTT. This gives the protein CASRPGVQAFF.

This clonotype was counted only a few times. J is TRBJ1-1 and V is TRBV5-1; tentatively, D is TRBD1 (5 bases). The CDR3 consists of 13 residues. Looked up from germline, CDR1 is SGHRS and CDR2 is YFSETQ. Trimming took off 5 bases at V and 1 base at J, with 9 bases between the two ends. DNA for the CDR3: TGCGCCAGCAGTCAGGACACGAACACTGAAGCTTTCTTT. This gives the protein CASSQDTNTEAFF.

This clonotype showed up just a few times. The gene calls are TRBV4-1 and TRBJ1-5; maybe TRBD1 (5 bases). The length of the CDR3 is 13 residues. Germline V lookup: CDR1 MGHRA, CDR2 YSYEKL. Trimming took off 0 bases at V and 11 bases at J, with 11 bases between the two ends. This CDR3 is CASSQDRPGAQHF. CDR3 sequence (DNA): TGCGCCAGCAGCCAAGATCGCCCGGGGGCCCAGCATTTT.

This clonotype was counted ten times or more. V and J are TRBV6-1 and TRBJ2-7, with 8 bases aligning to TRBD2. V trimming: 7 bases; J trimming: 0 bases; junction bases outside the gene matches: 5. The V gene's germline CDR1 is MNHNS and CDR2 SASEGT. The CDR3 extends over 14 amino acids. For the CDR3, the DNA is TGTGCCAGCACCCCAACTAGCGGCTCCTACGAGCAGTACTTC. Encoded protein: CASTPTSGSYEQYF.

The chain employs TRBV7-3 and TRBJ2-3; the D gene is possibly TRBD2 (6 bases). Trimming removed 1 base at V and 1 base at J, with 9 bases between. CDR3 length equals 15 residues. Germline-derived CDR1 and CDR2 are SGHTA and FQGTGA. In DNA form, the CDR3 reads TGTGCCAGCAGCTTAATCGGGGGAGGCACAGATACGCAGTATTTT. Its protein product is CASSLIGGGTDTQYF.

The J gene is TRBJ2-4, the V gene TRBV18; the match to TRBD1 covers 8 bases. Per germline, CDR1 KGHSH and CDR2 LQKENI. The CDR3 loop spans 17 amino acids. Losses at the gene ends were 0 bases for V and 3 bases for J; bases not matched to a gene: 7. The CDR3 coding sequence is TGTGCCAGCTCACCACCGGAGCAGGGGGCAGGCAAAAACATTCAGTACTTC. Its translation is CASSPPEQGAGKNIQYF.

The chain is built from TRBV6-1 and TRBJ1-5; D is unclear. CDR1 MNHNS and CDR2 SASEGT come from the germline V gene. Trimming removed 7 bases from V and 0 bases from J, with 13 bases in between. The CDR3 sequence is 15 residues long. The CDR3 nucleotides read TGTGCCAGCACCACGTACGGGGATAGCAATCAGCCCCAGCATTTT. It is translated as CASTTYGDSNQPQHF.

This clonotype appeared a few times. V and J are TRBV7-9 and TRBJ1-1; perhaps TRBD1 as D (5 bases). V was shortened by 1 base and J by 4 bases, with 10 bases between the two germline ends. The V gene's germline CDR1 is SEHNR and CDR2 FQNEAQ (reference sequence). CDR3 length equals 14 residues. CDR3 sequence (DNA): TGTGCCAGCAGCTTAGAAAGGGGACTCACTGAAGCTTTCTTT. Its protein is CASSLERGLTEAFF.

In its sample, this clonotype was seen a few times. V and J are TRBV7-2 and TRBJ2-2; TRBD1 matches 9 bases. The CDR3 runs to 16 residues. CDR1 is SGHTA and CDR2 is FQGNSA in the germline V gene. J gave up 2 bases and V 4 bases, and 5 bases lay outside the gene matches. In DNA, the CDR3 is TGTGCCAGCAGCTCAACAGGGGGCTATAACACCGGGGAGCTGTTTTTT. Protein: CASSSTGGYNTGELFF.

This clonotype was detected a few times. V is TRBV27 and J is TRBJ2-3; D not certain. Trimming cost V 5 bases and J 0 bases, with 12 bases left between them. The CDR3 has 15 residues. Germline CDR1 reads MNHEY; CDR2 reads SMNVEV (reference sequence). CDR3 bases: TGTGCCAGCAGTCTCGCGGCTAGTAGCACAGATACGCAGTATTTT. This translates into CASSLAASSTDTQYF.

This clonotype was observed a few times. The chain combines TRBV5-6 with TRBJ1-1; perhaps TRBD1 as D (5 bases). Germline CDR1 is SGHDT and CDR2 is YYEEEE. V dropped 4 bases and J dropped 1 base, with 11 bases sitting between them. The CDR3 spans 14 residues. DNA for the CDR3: TGTGCCAGCAGCGCGGGACCGGAGAACACTGAAGCTTTCTTT. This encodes CASSAGPENTEAFF.

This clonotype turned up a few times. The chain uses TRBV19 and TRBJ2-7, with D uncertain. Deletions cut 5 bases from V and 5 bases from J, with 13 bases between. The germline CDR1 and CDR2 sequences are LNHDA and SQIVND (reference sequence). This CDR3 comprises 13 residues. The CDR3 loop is CASSVAPADEQYF. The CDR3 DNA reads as TGTGCCAGTAGTGTGGCCCCTGCGGACGAGCAGTACTTC.

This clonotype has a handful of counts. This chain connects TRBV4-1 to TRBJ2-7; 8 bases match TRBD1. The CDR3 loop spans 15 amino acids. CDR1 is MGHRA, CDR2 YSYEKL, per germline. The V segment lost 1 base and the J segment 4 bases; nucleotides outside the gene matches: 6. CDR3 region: CASSQVGRGRYEQYF. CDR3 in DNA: TGCGCCAGCAGCCAAGTCGGCAGGGGGCGTTACGAGCAGTACTTC.

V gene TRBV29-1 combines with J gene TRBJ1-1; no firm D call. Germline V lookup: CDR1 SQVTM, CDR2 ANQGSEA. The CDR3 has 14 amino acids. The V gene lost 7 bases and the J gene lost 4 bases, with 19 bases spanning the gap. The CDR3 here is CSAESRQRLTEAFF. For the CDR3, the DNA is TGCAGCGCCGAGAGCCGTCAAAGGCTCACTGAAGCTTTCTTT. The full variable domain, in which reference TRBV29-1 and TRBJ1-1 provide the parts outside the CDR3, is SAVISQKPSRDICQRGTSLTIQCQVDSQVTMMFWYRQQPGQSLTLIATANQGSEATYESGFVIDKFPISRPNLTFSTLTVSNMSPEDSSIYLCSAESRQRLTEAFFGQGTRLTVV.

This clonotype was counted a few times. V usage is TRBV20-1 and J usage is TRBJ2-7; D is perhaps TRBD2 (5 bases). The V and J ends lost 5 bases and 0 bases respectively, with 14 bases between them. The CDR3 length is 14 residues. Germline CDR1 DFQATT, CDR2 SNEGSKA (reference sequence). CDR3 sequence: CSAFPRRDSYEQYF. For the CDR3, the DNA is TGCAGTGCTTTTCCCCGACGGGACTCCTACGAGCAGTACTTC.

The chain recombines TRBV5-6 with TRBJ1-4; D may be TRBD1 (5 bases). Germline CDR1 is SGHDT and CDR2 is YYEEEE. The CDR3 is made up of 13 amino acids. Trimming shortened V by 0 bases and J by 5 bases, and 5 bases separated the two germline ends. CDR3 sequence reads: CASSLDRNEKLFF. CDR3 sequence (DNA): TGTGCCAGCAGCTTGGACAGGAATGAAAAACTGTTTTTT.

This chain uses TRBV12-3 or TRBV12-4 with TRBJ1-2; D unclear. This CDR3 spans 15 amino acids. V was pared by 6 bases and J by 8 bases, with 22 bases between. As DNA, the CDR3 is TGTGCCAGCAGCCCCAATAACTCCCCCGGGGAAGGCTACACCTTC. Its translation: CASSPNNSPGEGYTF.

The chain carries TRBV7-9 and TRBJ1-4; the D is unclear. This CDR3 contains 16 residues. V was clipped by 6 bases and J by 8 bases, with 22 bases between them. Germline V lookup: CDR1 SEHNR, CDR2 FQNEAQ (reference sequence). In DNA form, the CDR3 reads TGTGCCAGCAGATCTACCAGTGACGGCTTAAACGAAAAACTGTTTTTT. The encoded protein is CASRSTSDGLNEKLFF.

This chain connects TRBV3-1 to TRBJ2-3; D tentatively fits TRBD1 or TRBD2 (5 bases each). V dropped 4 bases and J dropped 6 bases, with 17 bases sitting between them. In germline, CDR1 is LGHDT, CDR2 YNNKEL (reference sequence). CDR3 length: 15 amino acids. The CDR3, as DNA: TGTGCCAGCAGCCTGCAAGAGCTGGGGGAGGATACGCAGTATTTT. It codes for CASSLQELGEDTQYF.

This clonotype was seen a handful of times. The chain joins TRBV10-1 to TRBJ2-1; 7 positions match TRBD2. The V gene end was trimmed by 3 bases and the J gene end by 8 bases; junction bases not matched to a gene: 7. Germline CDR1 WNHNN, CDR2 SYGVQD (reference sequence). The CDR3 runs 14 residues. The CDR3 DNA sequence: TGCGCCAGCAGTGACCAACTAGCGCTGGATGAGCAGTTCTTC. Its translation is CASSDQLALDEQFF.

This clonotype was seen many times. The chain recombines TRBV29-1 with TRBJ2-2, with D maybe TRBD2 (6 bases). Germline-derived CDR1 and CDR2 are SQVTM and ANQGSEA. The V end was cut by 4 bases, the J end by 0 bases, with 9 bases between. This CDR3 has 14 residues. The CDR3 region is CSVGGETNTGELFF. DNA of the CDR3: TGCAGCGTTGGGGGGGAAACGAACACCGGGGAGCTGTTTTTT.